This TCR beta chain was identified in a study of blood T cells in healthy people across ages. Overall study findings and caveats: Getting older went along with TCR beta diversity per million T cells dropping roughly linearly.

This clonotype was seen a few times. The antigen remains unidentified. With a J-beta primer mix and a sample-barcoded 5' primer, a second PCR ran 7 to 11 cycles. Each single sample gave us at least 2.5 million CDR3-containing paired-end reads. TCRdb used MiXCR to reprocess the 5' RACE reads, holding one entry per CDR3 protein. The table has 540,000 or so distinct CDR3 sequences, about 25% seen once. Trimming cost V 6 bases and J 4 bases, with 21 bases left between them. The CDR3 extends over 15 amino acids. CDR1 and CDR2 from the germline V gene are DFQATT and SNEGSKA (reference sequence). These records were also assigned to another study, of T cells of mothers and their children.

Sequences were obtained from blood. The sequence came from a boy aged 5-17 years in good health. The V and J genes are TRBV20-1 and TRBJ1-2, with D maybe TRBD1 (6 bases). CDR3 nucleotide sequence: TGCAGTGCAACTCGCCCGGGACAAGGGCCCTATGGCTACACCTTC. As protein: CSATRPGQGPYGYTF.